These T cell receptor beta chains were read from a single sample in a study of vaccination effects on CD4 cells after COVID-19. Method: immunoSEQ multiplex PCR; TCRdb's copy keeps in-frame clones and lacks some. The sample has about 14,000 clones, about 73% seen once; the top ten hold more than 25%. Their recognized antigens are unknown. The source was CD4+ T cells from PBMCs cultured with HCoV-NL63 spike peptides, collected after COVID-19 vaccination. The source of these receptors is a human donor who had a prior SARS-CoV-2 infection. The CDR3 runs from the conserved cysteine through the conserved F or W. The D gene is left open where the match is weak. Where a row states a size, it is once, few, many or the class of an expanded clone; other rows omit it.

>medium-sized|TRBJ2-5|TRBV10-1|TRBD2
CASSRTSGRAETQYF
TGCGCCAGCAGTCGGACTAGCGGGAGGGCCGAGACCCAGTACTTC
>few|TRBJ2-7|TRBV7-2|TRBD1
CASSLLGQGLEQYF
TGTGCCAGCAGCTTATTGGGACAGGGGCTGGAGCAGTACTTC
>-|TRBJ2-1|TRBV7-2|TRBD2
CASTLAVSSYNEQFF
TGTGCCAGCACACTAGCGGTAAGCTCCTACAATGAGCAGTTCTTC
>-|TRBJ2-1|TRBV24-1|-
CATSEPQGAGRVDEQFF
TGTGCCACCAGTGAACCGCAGGGTGCGGGCCGGGTTGATGAGCAGTTCTTC
>-|TRBJ2-7|TRBV9|-
CASSGFDYEQYF
TGTGCCAGCAGCGGATTTGACTACGAGCAGTACTTC
>-|TRBJ2-1|TRBV5-6|TRBD1
CASSSSGQVYNEQFF
TGTGCCAGCAGCTCGAGTGGACAGGTTTACAATGAGCAGTTCTTC
>few|TRBJ2-5|TRBV5-1|-
CASSLSLGERETQYF
TGCGCCAGCAGCTTGTCTCTAGGGGAGCGGGAGACCCAGTACTTC
>-|TRBJ1-4|TRBV5-4|-
CASSLGQENEKLFF
TGTGCCAGCAGCTTGGGTCAGGAGAATGAAAAACTGTTTTTT
>-|TRBJ1-2|TRBV4-2|-
CASSQDGGGRYGYTF
TGTGCCAGCAGCCAAGATGGGGGCGGTCGCTATGGCTACACCTTC
>-|TRBJ1-6|TRBV6-5|-
CASSAGPYNSPLHF
TGTGCCAGCAGCGCCGGGCCTTATAATTCACCCCTCCACTTT
>-|TRBJ2-1|TRBV11-3|TRBD2
CASSLGGTSGSVYNEQFF
TGTGCCAGCAGCTTAGGGGGGACTAGCGGGAGTGTGTACAATGAGCAGTTCTTC
>few|TRBJ2-2|TRBV30|-
CAWSGVSGYTGELFF
TGTGCCTGGAGTGGGGTTTCGGGCTACACCGGGGAGCTGTTTTTT
>-|TRBJ2-1|TRBV2|TRBD1
CASKRDRDHNEQFF
TGTGCCAGCAAACGGGACAGGGACCACAATGAGCAGTTCTTC
>-|TRBJ2-5|TRBV5-5|TRBD2
CASSPSGVYQETQYF
TGTGCCAGCAGCCCTAGCGGAGTGTACCAAGAGACCCAGTACTTC
>-|TRBJ2-1|TRBV9|-
CASSEMDISEQFF
TGTGCCAGCAGCGAAATGGACATAAGTGAGCAGTTCTTC
>few|TRBJ2-1|TRBV7-3|-
CASSPAAYNEQFF
TGTGCCAGCAGCCCCGCCGCCTACAATGAGCAGTTCTTC
>-|TRBJ2-1|TRBV11-3|TRBD2
CASSSGVEAGGYDEQFF
TGTGCCAGCAGCTCCGGAGTGGAGGCGGGAGGGTACGATGAGCAGTTCTTC
>-|TRBJ2-1|TRBV30|TRBD2
CAWRRFGGGLSYNEQFF
TGTGCCTGGAGAAGGTTTGGCGGGGGGCTTTCCTACAATGAGCAGTTCTTC
>-|TRBJ1-5|TRBV4-2|-
CASSPRGTAYNQPQHF
TGTGCCAGCAGTCCTCGGGGAACAGCCTACAATCAGCCCCAGCATTTT
>-|TRBJ2-5|TRBV18|-
CASSPLLREETQYF
TGTGCCAGCTCACCTCTGCTACGAGAAGAGACCCAGTACTTC
>-|TRBJ2-5|TRBV29-1|TRBD1
CSVGHYRDRGMGTQYF
TGCAGCGTTGGACACTATAGGGACAGGGGTATGGGGACCCAGTACTTC
>few|TRBJ2-1|TRBV5-1|TRBD2
CASSLGSGGASGEQFF
TGCGCCAGCAGCTTGGGCAGCGGGGGGGCCTCCGGTGAGCAGTTCTTC
>-|TRBJ2-1|TRBV5-6|-
CASSLFHEQFF
TGTGCCAGCAGCTTGTTCCATGAGCAGTTCTTC
>-|TRBJ2-7|TRBV5-4|-
CASSLGTGDVEYF
TGTGCCAGCAGCTTGGGAACCGGAGATGTGGAGTACTTC
>few|TRBJ2-7|TRBV10-1|TRBD1
CASIPDRGSPYEQYF
TGCGCCAGCATTCCGGACAGGGGGAGTCCCTACGAGCAGTACTTC
>-|TRBJ2-1|TRBV5-6|-
CASSLAIGKVSSYNEQFF
TGTGCCAGCAGCTTGGCCATTGGAAAAGTTTCTTCCTACAATGAGCAGTTCTTC
>-|TRBJ2-7|TRBV5-1|-
CASSLGGSSYEQYF
TGCGCCAGCAGCTTGGGGGGAAGCTCCTACGAGCAGTACTTC
>-|TRBJ1-1|TRBV18|-
CASSPYVLEGTEAFF
TGTGCCAGCTCACCATATGTCCTCGAGGGCACTGAAGCTTTCTTT
>-|TRBJ1-5|TRBV21-1|-
CASRPPGRTGRNQPQHF
TGTGCCAGCAGACCCCCTGGGAGGACAGGGCGAAACCAGCCCCAGCATTTT
>-|TRBJ2-7|TRBV12-3/TRBV12-4|-
CASRRSSLYEQYF
TGTGCCAGCAGGCGCAGCTCCCTCTACGAGCAGTACTTC
>-|TRBJ1-2|TRBV30|-
CAWSVRRGYGYTF
TGTGCCTGGAGTGTTCGGCGGGGCTATGGCTACACCTTC
>few|TRBJ2-1|TRBV27|-
CASSLEFNNEQFF
TGTGCCAGCAGTTTAGAGTTCAACAATGAGCAGTTCTTC
>once|TRBJ2-1|TRBV15|-
CATSRTTRTRGEQFF
TGTGCCACCAGCCGAACCACCCGGACTCGAGGTGAGCAGTTCTTC
>-|TRBJ1-6|TRBV10-1|TRBD1
CAPRSRYRGYNSPLHF
TGCGCCCCCCGGTCACGATACAGGGGGTATAATTCACCCCTCCACTTT
>-|TRBJ1-1|TRBV3-1/TRBV3-2|-
CASSQDNGNTEAFF
TGTGCCAGCAGCCAAGATAACGGTAACACTGAAGCTTTCTTT
>-|TRBJ2-5|TRBV18|-
CASSPHAGETQYF
TGTGCCAGCTCACCTCACGCGGGAGAGACCCAGTACTTC
>-|TRBJ2-3|TRBV7-9|-
CASSWGGRQGTDTQYF
TGTGCCAGCAGCTGGGGGGGTCGACAGGGTACAGATACGCAGTATTTT
>-|TRBJ2-7|TRBV7-2|-
CASSYGGPLAYEQYF
TGTGCCAGCAGTTACGGGGGGCCCCTCGCCTACGAGCAGTACTTC
>-|TRBJ1-5|TRBV6-2/TRBV6-3|-
CASSKRAQPQHF
TGTGCCAGCAGTAAGCGGGCTCAGCCCCAGCATTTT
>-|TRBJ1-2|TRBV7-9|-
CASSLTENYGYTF
TGTGCCAGCAGCTTAACGGAGAACTATGGCTACACCTTC
>-|TRBJ1-2|TRBV28|-
CASSSSRGGRVSYTF
TGTGCCAGCAGTTCCTCCAGAGGGGGGAGAGTTAGCTACACCTTC
>-|TRBJ2-3|TRBV7-9|TRBD2
CASSSRTSGTLHTQYF
TGTGCCAGCAGCTCCCGGACTAGCGGGACCTTACATACGCAGTATTTT
>-|TRBJ2-3|TRBV18|-
CASSPPQGLTDTQYF
TGTGCCAGCTCACCACCTCAAGGTCTCACAGATACGCAGTATTTT
>once|TRBJ2-7|TRBV12-3/TRBV12-4|-
CASSLNYEQYF
TGTGCCAGCAGCTTAAACTACGAGCAGTACTTC
>-|TRBJ1-1|TRBV9|TRBD1
CASSTGGQNTEAFF
TGTGCCAGCAGCACAGGGGGCCAGAACACTGAAGCTTTCTTT
>once|TRBJ2-2|TRBV28|-
CAAGATANTGELFF
TGTGCCGCGGGGGCAACAGCGAACACCGGGGAGCTGTTTTTT
>few|TRBJ2-7|TRBV10-3|TRBD1
CAISEPAGGGYEQYF
TGTGCCATCAGTGAGCCGGCAGGGGGTGGGTACGAGCAGTACTTC
>-|TRBJ2-7|TRBV20-1|-
CSASRQGRLYEQYF
TGCAGTGCTAGTAGACAAGGTCGCCTTTACGAGCAGTACTTC
>-|TRBJ1-6|TRBV7-8|TRBD1
CASSLETGTGDSPLHF
TGTGCCAGCAGCTTAGAAACCGGGACAGGAGATTCACCCCTCCACTTT
>-|TRBJ2-1|TRBV18|-
CASSPFPGASNEQFF
TGTGCCAGCTCACCATTCCCGGGGGCGAGCAATGAGCAGTTCTTC
>-|TRBJ2-1|TRBV11-2|-
CASSPRLETLNNEQFF
TGTGCCAGCAGCCCCCGCTTGGAGACACTGAACAATGAGCAGTTCTTC
>-|TRBJ2-3|TRBV7-8|-
CASRARGRPDTQYF
TGTGCCAGCAGGGCTCGGGGCCGACCAGATACGCAGTATTTT
>-|TRBJ2-7|TRBV3-1/TRBV3-2|-
CASSASGGTYEQYF
TGTGCCAGCAGCGCATCCGGGGGTACCTACGAGCAGTACTTC